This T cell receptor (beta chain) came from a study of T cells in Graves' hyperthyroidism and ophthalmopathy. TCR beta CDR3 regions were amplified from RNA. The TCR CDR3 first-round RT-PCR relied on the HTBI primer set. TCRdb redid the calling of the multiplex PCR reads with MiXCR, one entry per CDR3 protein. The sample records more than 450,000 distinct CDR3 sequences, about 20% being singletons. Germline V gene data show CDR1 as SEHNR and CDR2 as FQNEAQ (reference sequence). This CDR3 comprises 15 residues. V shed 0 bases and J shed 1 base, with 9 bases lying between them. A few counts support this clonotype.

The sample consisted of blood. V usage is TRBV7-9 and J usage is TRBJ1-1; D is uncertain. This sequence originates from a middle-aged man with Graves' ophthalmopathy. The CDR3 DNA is TGTGCCAGCAGCTTAGCGCGGATTAAGAACACTGAAGCTTTCTTT. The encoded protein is CASSLARIKNTEAFF.